The following is a TCR beta chain sequence with its context. Original handling: Estimates of nucleated cell counts were drawn from the amplification of reference gene primers. Profiling relied on immunoSEQ multiplex PCR, and the TCRdb table lists in-frame clones only, not all of them. V and J calls and clone size follow that table, whereas D and trimming were derived from the DNA. In the table there are about 180,000 clones, approximately 85% of which are singletons. The V and J ends lost 6 bases and 4 bases respectively, with 16 bases between them. This CDR3 spans 14 amino acids. Germline CDR1 SGHRS, CDR2 YFSETQ. The data are from a study of blood T cell repertoires in COVID-19. Study information: COVID-19 samples, acute and convalescent, were from the United States, Italy and Spain. The cDNA or gDNA used as material had been derived from T cells, B-cell-depleted T cells, or PBMCs.

The V gene is TRBV5-1, the J gene TRBJ1-2, with D perhaps matching TRBD1 (5 bases). Sequenced material: peripheral blood. This receptor was identified in a man between 60 and 70 years old with acute or convalescent COVID-19. For the CDR3, the DNA is TGCGCCAGCAACTCTGGACATCTTTCCTATGGCTACACCTTC. Translation: CASNSGHLSYGYTF.